This T cell receptor beta chain stems from a study of T-cell reconstitution after alpha-beta-depleted transplantation in children. Preparation of the TCRbeta library involved a method that used unique molecular identifiers. TCRdb reanalysed the PCR reads using MiXCR and keeps one entry per CDR3 protein. The repertoire holds approximately 430,000 distinct CDR3 sequences, with about a sixth as singletons. Germline CDR1 reads MNHEY; CDR2 reads SVGAGI. The CDR3 length is 16 residues. Trimming stripped 0 bases from V and 0 bases from J, with 10 bases between. This sequence joins TRBV6-5 and TRBJ2-3; D uncertain. The input for sequencing was PBMCs, mostly from graft donor cells, taken 360 days after TCRalphabeta/CD19-depleted stem cell transplant. The sequence came from a boy less than two years old who had a stem cell transplant for Wiskott-Aldrich syndrome, so the T cells may come from the graft donor. The CDR3 protein is CASSYSAVTSTDTQYF. The CDR3 DNA reads as TGTGCCAGCAGTTACTCTGCGGTGACTAGCACAGATACGCAGTATTTT.